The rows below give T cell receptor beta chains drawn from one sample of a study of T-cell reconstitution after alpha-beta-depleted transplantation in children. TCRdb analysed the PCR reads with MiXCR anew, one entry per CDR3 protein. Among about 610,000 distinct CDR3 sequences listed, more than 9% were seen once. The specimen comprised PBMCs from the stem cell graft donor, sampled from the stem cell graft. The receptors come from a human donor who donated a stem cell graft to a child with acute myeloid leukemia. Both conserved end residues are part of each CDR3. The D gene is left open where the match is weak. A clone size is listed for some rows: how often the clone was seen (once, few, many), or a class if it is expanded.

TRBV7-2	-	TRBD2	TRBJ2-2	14	CASSLNGRAGELFF	TGTGCCAGCAGCTTAAACGGGAGGGCCGGGGAGCTGTTTTTT
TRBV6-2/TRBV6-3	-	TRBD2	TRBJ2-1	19	CASRHAGPGLAGVWNEQFF	TGTGCCAGCAGGCACGCCGGCCCGGGACTAGCGGGAGTATGGAATGAGCAGTTCTTC
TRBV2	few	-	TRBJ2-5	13	CASSEESEETQYF	TGTGCCAGCAGTGAAGAGTCAGAAGAGACCCAGTACTTC
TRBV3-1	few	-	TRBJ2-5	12	CASSQERGDQYF	TGTGCCAGCAGCCAAGAAAGGGGAGACCAGTACTTC
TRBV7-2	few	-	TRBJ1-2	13	CASRPGPSYGYTF	TGTGCCAGCAGACCCGGACCGTCCTATGGCTACACCTTC
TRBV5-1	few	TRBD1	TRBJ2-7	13	CASRPGQGNEQYF	TGCGCCAGCAGGCCCGGACAGGGAAACGAGCAGTACTTC
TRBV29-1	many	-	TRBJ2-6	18	CSVEEGTGAGSGANVLTF	TGCAGCGTTGAAGAGGGGACGGGAGCTGGCTCTGGGGCCAACGTCCTGACTTTC
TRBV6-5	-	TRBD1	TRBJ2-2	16	CATNSGRTGRTGELFF	TGTGCCACCAATTCAGGCAGGACAGGGAGGACCGGGGAGCTGTTTTTT
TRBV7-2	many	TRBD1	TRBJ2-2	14	CASSLGQGTGELFF	TGTGCCAGCAGCTTAGGACAGGGCACCGGGGAGCTGTTTTTT
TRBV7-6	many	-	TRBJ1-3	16	CASSLDTAASGNTIYF	TGTGCCAGCAGCTTAGATACGGCGGCCTCTGGAAACACCATATATTTT
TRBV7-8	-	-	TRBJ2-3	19	CASSTIPRTQRGNTDTQYF	TGTGCCAGCAGCACAATCCCCAGGACCCAGAGGGGGAACACAGATACGCAGTATTTT
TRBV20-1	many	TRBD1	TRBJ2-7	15	CSAAPIDRGLYEQYF	TGCAGTGCTGCTCCGATAGACAGGGGGCTCTACGAGCAGTACTTC
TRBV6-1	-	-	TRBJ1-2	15	CASSEAWRGIYGYTF	TGTGCCAGCAGTGAAGCGTGGAGGGGGATCTATGGCTACACCTTC
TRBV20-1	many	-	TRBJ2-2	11	CSARDMGELFF	TGCAGTGCTAGAGATATGGGGGAGCTGTTTTTT
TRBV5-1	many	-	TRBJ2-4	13	CASSLDRADIQYF	TGCGCCAGCAGCTTGGACAGGGCCGACATTCAGTACTTC
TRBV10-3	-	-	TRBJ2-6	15	CAVIRELTGANVLTF	TGTGCCGTAATCAGGGAATTGACTGGGGCCAACGTCCTGACTTTC
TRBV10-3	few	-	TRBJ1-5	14	CAISGAGLGQPQHF	TGTGCCATCAGTGGGGCGGGTTTAGGGCAGCCCCAGCATTTT
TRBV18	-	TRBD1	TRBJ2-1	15	CASSAQGQGAAEQFF	TGTGCCAGCTCAGCCCAAGGACAGGGTGCGGCTGAGCAGTTCTTC
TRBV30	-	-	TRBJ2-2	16	CAWRKTSQGSTGELFF	TGTGCCTGGAGGAAAACTTCACAGGGTTCCACCGGGGAGCTGTTTTTT
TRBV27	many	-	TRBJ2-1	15	CASTAGLSTWDEQFF	TGTGCCAGCACGGCGGGACTTTCAACATGGGATGAGCAGTTCTTC
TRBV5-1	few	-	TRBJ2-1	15	CASSLNPGDPNEQFF	TGCGCCAGCAGCTTGAATCCTGGTGACCCCAATGAGCAGTTCTTC
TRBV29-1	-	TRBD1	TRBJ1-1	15	CSVSYEGDSYVGAFF	TGCAGCGTTTCCTATGAGGGGGACAGTTACGTGGGGGCTTTCTTT
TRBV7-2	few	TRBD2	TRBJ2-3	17	CASSLVGLAGDGDTQYF	TGTGCCAGCAGCTTAGTCGGACTAGCGGGAGATGGGGATACGCAGTATTTT
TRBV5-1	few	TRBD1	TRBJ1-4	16	CASSPGQGLVAEKLFF	TGCGCCAGCAGCCCAGGACAGGGACTGGTGGCTGAAAAACTGTTTTTT
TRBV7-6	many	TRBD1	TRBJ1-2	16	CASSPFGSGGDYGYTF	TGTGCCAGCAGCCCTTTCGGATCAGGGGGGGACTATGGCTACACCTTC
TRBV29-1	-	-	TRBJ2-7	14	CSVVAEGRVLEQYF	TGCAGCGTAGTAGCCGAGGGCCGCGTCTTGGAGCAGTACTTC
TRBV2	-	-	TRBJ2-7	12	CASRLDRNEQYF	TGTGCCAGCAGGCTCGACAGGAACGAGCAGTACTTC
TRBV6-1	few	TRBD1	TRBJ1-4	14	CASRKQGAGEKLFF	TGTGCCAGCAGGAAACAGGGGGCTGGTGAAAAACTGTTTTTT
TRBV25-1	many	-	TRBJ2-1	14	CASSERLERNEQFF	TGTGCCAGCAGTGAAAGGCTAGAAAGGAATGAGCAGTTCTTC
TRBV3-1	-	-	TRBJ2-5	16	CASSQVPRRELETQYF	TGTGCCAGCAGCCAAGTTCCACGGAGGGAGTTAGAGACCCAGTACTTC
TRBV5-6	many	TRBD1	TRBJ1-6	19	CASSPVRTGPSSYNSPLHF	TGTGCCAGCAGCCCCGTACGGACAGGACCGAGCTCCTATAATTCACCCCTCCACTTT
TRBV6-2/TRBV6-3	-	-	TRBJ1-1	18	CASSYSPGSRLLNTEAFF	TGTGCCAGCAGTTACTCGCCCGGCAGCCGTCTGCTGAACACTGAAGCTTTCTTT
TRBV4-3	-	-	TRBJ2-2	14	CASSQGADTGELFF	TGCGCCAGCAGCCAAGGGGCGGACACCGGGGAGCTGTTTTTT
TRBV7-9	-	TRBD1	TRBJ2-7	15	CASRVTGGDSYEQYF	TGTGCCAGCCGGGTGACAGGGGGCGACTCCTACGAGCAGTACTTC
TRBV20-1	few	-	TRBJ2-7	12	CSARSGPYEQYF	TGCAGTGCTAGGTCCGGGCCCTACGAGCAGTACTTC
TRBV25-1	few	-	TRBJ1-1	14	CASSDTGRNTEAFF	TGTGCCAGCAGTGATACAGGGAGGAACACTGAAGCTTTCTTT
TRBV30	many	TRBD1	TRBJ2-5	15	CAWSGTTGGWETQYF	TGTGCCTGGAGTGGGACTACAGGGGGCTGGGAGACCCAGTACTTC
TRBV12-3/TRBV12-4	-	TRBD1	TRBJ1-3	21	CASSSTSGTGGGIASGNTIYF	TGTGCCAGCAGTTCGACCTCCGGGACAGGGGGGGGAATTGCCTCTGGAAACACCATATATTTT
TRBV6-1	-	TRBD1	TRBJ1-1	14	CASSGTGAYTEAFF	TGTGCCAGCAGTGGGACAGGGGCCTACACTGAAGCTTTCTTT